This paragraph reports one T cell receptor (beta chain). What it binds is unknown. Treatment noted: approximately 9-day PBMC culture with coronavirus spike peptide pools or control peptides (ViraFEST assay). These data come from a study of vaccination and CD4 T cells after COVID-19. Study details: Two doses of either BNT162b2 or mRNA-1273 vaccine went to participants. Post-diagnosis, post-COVID samples were collected after a median 101 days, ranging 35 to 161. Stimulation of cells relied on overlapping spike peptides derived from SARS-CoV-2, HCoV-NL63, HCoV-OC43 and HCoV-229E. Study-wide points: For SARS-CoV-2-reactive clonotypes, the median went from approximately 21 to 40, a nonsignificant increase.

Cultured CD4+ T-cell DNA underwent Oncomine TCR Beta short-read sequencing. TCRdb ran MiXCR on the PCR reads and lists one entry per CDR3 protein. The sample gives some 10,000 distinct CDR3 sequences, just over 60% of which show up once; more than 15% is in the top ten. This TCR was sampled from a human donor who had recovered from COVID-19. The specimen was CD4+ T cells from blood, cultured in vitro.

The chain's CDR3 is CASSTGTNTDTQYF. CDR3 nucleotide sequence: TGTGCCAGCAGCACCGGGACTAACACAGATACGCAGTATTTT. This chain links TRBV5-4 with TRBJ2-3; 7 bases fit TRBD2. The CDR3 extends over 14 amino acids. J was trimmed by 2 bases and V by 4 bases; bases with no gene match: 4. Germline values: CDR1 SGHNT, CDR2 YYREEE (reference sequence).